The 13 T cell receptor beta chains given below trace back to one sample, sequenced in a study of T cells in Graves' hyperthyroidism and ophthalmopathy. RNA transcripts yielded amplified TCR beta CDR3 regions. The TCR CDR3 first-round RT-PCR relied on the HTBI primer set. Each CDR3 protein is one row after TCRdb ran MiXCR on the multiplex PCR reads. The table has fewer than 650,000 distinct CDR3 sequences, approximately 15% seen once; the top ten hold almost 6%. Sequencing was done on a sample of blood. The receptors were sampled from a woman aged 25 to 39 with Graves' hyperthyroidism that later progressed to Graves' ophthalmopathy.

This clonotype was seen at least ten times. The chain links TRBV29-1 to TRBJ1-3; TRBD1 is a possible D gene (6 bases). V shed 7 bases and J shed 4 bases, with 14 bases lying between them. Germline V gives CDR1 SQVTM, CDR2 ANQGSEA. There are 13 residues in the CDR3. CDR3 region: CSAGQSVGNTIYF. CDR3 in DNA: TGCAGCGCAGGACAGTCGGTAGGAAACACCATATATTTT.

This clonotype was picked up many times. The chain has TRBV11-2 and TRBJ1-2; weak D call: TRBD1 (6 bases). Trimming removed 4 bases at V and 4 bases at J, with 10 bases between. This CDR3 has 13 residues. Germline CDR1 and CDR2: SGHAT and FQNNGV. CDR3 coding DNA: TGTGCCAGCAGCTCACAGGGAGTCTATGGCTACACCTTC. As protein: CASSSQGVYGYTF.

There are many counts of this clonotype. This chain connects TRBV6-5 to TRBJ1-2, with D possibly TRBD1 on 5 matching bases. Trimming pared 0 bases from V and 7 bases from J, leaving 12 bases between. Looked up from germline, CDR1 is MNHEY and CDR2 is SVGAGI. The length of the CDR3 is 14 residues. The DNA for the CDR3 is TGTGCCAGCAGTTACTCGTCCGGGGGTGGTGGCTACACCTTC. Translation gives CASSYSSGGGGYTF.

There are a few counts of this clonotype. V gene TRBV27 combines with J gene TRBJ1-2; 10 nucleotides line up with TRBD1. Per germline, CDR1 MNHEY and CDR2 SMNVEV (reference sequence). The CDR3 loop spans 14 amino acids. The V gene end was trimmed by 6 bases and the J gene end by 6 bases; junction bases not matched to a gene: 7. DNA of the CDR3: TGTGCCAGCAGCTCTCGGGACAGGGGTCATGGCTACACCTTC. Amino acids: CASSSRDRGHGYTF.

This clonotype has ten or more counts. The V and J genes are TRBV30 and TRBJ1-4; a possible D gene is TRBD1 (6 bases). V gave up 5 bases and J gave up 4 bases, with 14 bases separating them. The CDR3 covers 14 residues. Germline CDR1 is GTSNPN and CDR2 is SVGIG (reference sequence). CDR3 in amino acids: CAWAPGQINEKLFF. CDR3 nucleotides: TGTGCCTGGGCGCCGGGACAAATTAATGAAAAACTGTTTTTT.

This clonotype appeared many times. CDR3 nucleotide sequence: TGTGCCAGCAGTTTACTGTCGGTCACAGATACGCAGTATTTT. Its translation: CASSLLSVTDTQYF. The chain is built from TRBV12-3 or TRBV12-4 and TRBJ2-3; no reliable D call. The CDR3 runs to 14 residues. Trimming took 2 bases from V and 2 from J, leaving 8 bases between them.

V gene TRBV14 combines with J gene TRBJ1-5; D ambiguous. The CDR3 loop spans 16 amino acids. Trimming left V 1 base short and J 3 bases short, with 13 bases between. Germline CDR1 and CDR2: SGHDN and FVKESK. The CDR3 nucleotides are TGTGCCAGCAGCCAAGGACGAGTACTTACCAATCAGCCCCAGCATTTT. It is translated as CASSQGRVLTNQPQHF.

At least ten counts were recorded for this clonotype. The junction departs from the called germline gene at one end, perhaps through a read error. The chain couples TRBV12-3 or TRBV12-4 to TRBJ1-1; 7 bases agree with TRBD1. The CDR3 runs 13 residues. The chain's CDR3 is CASSFGRDSSYLF. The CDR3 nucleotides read TGTGCCAGCAGTTTTGGACGGGACAGCTCCTACCTCTTT.

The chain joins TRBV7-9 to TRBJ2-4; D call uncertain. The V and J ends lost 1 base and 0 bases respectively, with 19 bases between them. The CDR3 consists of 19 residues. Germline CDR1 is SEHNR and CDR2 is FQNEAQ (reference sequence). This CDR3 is CASSLEPRQALLAKNIQYF. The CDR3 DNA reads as TGTGCCAGCAGCTTAGAACCTAGGCAGGCGTTACTAGCCAAAAACATTCAGTACTTC.

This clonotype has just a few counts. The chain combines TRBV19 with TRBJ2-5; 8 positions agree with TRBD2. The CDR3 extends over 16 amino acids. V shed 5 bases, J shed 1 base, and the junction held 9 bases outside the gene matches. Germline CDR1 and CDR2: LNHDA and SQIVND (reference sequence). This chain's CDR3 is CASSPTWTSSQETQYF. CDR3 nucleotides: TGTGCCAGTAGTCCGACATGGACTAGCTCCCAAGAGACCCAGTACTTC.

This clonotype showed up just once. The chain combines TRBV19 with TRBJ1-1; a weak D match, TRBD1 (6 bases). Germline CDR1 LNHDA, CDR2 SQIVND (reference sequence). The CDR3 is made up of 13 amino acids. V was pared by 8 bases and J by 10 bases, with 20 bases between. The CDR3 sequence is CASGGAGALIAFF. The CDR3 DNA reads TGTGCCAGTGGCGGGGCAGGGGCTCTTATAGCTTTCTTT. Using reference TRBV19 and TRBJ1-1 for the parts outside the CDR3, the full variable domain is DGGITQSPKYLFRKEGQNVTLSCEQNLNHDAMYWYRQDPGQGLRLIYYSQIVNDFQKGDIAEGYSVSREKKESFPLTVTSAQKNPTAFYLCASGGAGALIAFFGQGTRLTVV.

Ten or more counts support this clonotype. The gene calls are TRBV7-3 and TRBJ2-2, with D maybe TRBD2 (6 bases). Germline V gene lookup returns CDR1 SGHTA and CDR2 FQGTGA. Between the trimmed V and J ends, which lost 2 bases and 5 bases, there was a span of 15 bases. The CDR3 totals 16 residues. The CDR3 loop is CASSLRAGWETGELFF. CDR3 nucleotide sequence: TGTGCCAGCAGCTTACGCGCGGGATGGGAAACCGGGGAGCTGTTTTTT. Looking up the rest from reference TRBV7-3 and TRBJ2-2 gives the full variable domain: GAGVSQTPSNKVTEKGKYVELRCDPISGHTALYWYRQSLGQGPEFLIYFQGTGAADDSGLPNDRFFAVRPEGSVSTLKIQRTERGDSAVYLCASSLRAGWETGELFFGEGSRLTVL.

The CDR3 bases are TGTGCCAGCAGCCCCCTGGAAAGGCTAGCGGGGACAGATACGCAGTATTTT. This sequence encodes CASSPLERLAGTDTQYF. V gene TRBV13 combines with J gene TRBJ2-3; 9 nucleotides align to TRBD2. The ends lost 5 bases at V and 3 bases at J; junction bases unmatched: 12. The CDR3 loop spans 17 amino acids. Germline CDR1 and CDR2: PRHDT and FYEKMQ (reference sequence).